This entry is about one T cell receptor beta chain. This sample stems from a study of blood T cell repertoires in COVID-19. The CDR3 sequence is 12 residues long. Trimming stripped 4 bases from V and 9 bases from J, with 13 bases between. Per germline, CDR1 SEHNR and CDR2 FQNEAQ (reference sequence). The table came from immunoSEQ multiplex PCR; TCRdb's copy has only in-frame clones and leaves some out. The sample contains over 200,000 clones, roughly 88% of which appear only once. This sequence joins TRBV7-9 and TRBJ2-7; no firm D call. The TCR comes from a human donor in a cohort sampled during active COVID-19. The sample was peripheral blood. CDR3 in amino acids: CASSSYPRGQYF. The CDR3 coding sequence is TGTGCCAGCAGCTCCTATCCCCGTGGGCAGTACTTC. The entire variable domain, with the rest obtained from reference TRBV7-9 and TRBJ2-7, is as follows: DTGVSQNPRHKITKRGQNVTFRCDPISEHNRLYWYRQTLGQGPEFLTYFQNEAQLEKSRLLSDRFSAERPKGSFSTLEIQRTEQGDSAMYLCASSSYPRGQYFGPGTRLTVT.